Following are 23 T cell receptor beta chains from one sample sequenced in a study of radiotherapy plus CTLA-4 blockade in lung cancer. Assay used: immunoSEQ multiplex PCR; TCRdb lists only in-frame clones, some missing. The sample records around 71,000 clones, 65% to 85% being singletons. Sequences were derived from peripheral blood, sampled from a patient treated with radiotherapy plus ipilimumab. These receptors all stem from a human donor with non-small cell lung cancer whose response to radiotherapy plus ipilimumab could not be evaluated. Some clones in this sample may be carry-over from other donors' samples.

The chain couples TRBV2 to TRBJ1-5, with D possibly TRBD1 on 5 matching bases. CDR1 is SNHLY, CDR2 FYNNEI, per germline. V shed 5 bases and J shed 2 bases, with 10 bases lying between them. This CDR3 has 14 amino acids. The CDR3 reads CASSRQGGNQPQHF. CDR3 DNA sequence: TGTGCCAGCAGTCGACAAGGGGGCAATCAGCCCCAGCATTTT.

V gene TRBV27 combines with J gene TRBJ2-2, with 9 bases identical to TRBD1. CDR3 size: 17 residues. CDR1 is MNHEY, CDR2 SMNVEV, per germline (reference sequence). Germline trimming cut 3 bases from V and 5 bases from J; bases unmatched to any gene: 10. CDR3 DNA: TGTGCCAGCAGTTTCCGTTTGACAGGGACAGGGACCGGGGAGCTGTTTTTT. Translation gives CASSFRLTGTGTGELFF.

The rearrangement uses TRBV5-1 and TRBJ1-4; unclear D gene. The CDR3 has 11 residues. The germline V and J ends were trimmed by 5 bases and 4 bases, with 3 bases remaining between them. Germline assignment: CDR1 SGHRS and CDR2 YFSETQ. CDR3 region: CASRLNEKLFF. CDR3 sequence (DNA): TGCGCCAGCAGACTTAATGAAAAACTGTTTTTT.

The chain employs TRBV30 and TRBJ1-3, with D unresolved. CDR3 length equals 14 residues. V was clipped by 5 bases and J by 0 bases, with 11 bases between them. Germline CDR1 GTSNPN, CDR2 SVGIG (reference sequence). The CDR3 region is CAWADFGSGNTIYF. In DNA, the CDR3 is TGTGCCTGGGCGGACTTTGGCTCTGGAAACACCATATATTTT. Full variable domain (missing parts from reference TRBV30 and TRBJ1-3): SQTIHQWPATLVQPVGSPLSLECTVEGTSNPNLYWYRQAAGRGLQLLFYSVGIGQISSEVPQNLSASRPQDRQFILSSKKLLLSDSGFYLCAWADFGSGNTIYFGEGSWLTVV.

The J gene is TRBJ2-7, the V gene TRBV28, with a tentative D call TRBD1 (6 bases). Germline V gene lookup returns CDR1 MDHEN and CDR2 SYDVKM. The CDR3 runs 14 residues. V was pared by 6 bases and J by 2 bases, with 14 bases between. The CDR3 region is CASRTPGQTYEQYF. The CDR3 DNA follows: TGTGCCAGCAGGACTCCGGGACAAACCTACGAGCAGTACTTC.

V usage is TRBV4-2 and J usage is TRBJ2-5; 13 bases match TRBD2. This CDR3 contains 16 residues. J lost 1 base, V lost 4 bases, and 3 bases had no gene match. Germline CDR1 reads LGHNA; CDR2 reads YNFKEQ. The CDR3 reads CASSLTSGGAQETQYF. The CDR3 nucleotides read TGTGCCAGCAGCCTTACTAGCGGGGGGGCCCAAGAGACCCAGTACTTC.

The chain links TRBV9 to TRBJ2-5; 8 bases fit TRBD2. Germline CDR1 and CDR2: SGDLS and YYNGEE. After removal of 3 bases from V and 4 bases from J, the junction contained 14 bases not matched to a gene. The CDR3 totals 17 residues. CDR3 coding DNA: TGTGCCAGCAGCGGATGGAAGGGAGCGGGGGTTCTAGAGACCCAGTACTTC. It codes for CASSGWKGAGVLETQYF.

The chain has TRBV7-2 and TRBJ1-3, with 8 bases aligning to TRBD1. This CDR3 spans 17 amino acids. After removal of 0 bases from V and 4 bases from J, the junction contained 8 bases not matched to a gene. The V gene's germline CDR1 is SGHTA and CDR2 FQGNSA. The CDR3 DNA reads TGTGCCAGCAGCTTAGCCGGACAGGGACGATCAGGAAACACCATATATTTT. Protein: CASSLAGQGRSGNTIYF.

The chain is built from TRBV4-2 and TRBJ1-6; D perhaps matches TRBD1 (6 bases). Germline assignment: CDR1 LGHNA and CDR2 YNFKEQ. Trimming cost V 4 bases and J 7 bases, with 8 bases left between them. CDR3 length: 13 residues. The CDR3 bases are TGTGCCAGCAGCCTCCAGGGGAATTCACCCCTCCACTTT. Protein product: CASSLQGNSPLHF.

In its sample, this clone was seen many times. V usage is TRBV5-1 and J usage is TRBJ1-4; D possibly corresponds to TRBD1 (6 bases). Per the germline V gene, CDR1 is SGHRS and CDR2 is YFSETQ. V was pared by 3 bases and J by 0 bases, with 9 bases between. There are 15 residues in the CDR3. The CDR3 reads CASSSTGSTNEKLFF. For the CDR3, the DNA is TGCGCCAGCAGCTCGACAGGATCAACTAATGAAAAACTGTTTTTT.

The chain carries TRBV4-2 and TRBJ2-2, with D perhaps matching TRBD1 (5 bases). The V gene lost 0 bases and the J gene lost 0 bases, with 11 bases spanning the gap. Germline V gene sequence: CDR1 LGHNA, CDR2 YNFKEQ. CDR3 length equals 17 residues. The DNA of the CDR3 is TGTGCCAGCAGCCAAGAGTACAGGCTAGCGAACACCGGGGAGCTGTTTTTT. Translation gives CASSQEYRLANTGELFF.

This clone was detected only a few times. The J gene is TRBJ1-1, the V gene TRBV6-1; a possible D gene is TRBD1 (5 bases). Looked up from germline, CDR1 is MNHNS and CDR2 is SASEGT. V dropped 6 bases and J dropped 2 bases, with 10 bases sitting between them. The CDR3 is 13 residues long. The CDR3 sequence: CASRFRENTEAFF. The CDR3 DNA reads TGTGCCAGCAGGTTCAGGGAAAACACTGAAGCTTTCTTT.

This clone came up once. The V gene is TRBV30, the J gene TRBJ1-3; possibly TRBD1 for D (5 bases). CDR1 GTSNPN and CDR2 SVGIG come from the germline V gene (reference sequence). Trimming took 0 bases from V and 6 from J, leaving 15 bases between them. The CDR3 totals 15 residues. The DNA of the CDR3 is TGTGCCTGGAGTGTATTAACAGGTGCCCTAAACACCATATATTTT. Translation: CAWSVLTGALNTIYF.

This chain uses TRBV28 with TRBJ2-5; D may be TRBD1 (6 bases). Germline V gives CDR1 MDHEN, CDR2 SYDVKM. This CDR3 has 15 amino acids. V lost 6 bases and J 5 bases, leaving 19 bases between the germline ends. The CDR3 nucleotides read TGTGCCAGCAGGCCCCGGGACATCCCAGGGGAGACCCAGTACTTC. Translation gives CASRPRDIPGETQYF.

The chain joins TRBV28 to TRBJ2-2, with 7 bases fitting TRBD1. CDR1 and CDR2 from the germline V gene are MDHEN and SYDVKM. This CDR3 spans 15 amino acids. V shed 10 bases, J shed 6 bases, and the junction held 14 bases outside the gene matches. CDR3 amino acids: CATLLERGRSGELFF. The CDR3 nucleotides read TGTGCCACTCTCCTCGAAAGGGGGCGTTCCGGGGAGCTGTTTTTT.

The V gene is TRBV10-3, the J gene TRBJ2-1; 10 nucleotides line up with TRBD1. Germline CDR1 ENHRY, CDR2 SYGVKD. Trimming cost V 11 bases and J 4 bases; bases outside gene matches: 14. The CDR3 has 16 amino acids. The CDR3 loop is CASAGTGVSSYNEQFF. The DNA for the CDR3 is TGTGCCTCCGCCGGGACAGGGGTCTCTTCATACAATGAGCAGTTCTTC.

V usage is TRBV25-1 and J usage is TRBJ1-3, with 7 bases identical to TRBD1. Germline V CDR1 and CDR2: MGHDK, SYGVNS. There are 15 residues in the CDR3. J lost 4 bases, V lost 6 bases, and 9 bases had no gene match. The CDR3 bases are TGTGCCAGCAGCCCCACCCAGGGGGGCGGAAACACCATATATTTT. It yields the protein CASSPTQGGGNTIYF.

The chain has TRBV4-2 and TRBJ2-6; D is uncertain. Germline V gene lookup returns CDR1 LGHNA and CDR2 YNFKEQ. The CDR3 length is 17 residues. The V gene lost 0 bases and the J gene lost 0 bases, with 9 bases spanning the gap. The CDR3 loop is CASSQDIVFSGANVLTF. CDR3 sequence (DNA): TGTGCCAGCAGCCAAGATATAGTTTTCTCTGGGGCCAACGTCCTGACTTTC.

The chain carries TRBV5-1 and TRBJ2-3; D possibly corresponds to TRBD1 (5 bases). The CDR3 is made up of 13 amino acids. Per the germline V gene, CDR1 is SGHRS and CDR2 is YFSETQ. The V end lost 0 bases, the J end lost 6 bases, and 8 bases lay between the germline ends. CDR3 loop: CASSLEGQDTQYF. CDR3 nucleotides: TGCGCCAGCAGCTTGGAGGGGCAGGATACGCAGTATTTT.

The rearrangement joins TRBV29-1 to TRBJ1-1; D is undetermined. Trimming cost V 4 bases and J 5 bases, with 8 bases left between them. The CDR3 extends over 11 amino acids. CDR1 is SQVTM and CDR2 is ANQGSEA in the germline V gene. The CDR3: CSVVHRTEAFF. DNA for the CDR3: TGCAGCGTTGTACACAGAACTGAAGCTTTCTTT. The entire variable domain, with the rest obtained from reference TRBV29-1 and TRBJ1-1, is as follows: SAVISQKPSRDICQRGTSLTIQCQVDSQVTMMFWYRQQPGQSLTLIATANQGSEATYESGFVIDKFPISRPNLTFSTLTVSNMSPEDSSIYLCSVVHRTEAFFGQGTRLTVV.

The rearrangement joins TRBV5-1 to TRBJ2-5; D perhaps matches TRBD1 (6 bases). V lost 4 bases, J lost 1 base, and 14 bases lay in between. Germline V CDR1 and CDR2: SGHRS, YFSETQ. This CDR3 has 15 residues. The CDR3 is CASSRPTGIQETQYF. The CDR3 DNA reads TGCGCCAGCAGCCGCCCCACAGGGATCCAAGAGACCCAGTACTTC.

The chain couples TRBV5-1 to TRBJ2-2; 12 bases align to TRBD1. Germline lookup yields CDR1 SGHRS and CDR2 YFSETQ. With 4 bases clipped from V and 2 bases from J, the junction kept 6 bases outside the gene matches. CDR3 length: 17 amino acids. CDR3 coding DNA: TGCGCCAGCAGCACCCGGGACAGGGGGCTTAACACCGGGGAGCTGTTTTTT. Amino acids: CASSTRDRGLNTGELFF.

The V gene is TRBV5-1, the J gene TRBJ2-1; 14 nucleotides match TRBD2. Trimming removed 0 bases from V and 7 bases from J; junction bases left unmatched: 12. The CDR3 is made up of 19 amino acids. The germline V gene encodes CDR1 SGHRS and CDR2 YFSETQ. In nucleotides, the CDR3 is TGCGCCAGCAGCTTGGGGTTGACTAGCGGGGGGGCGGGGACGAATGAGCAGTTCTTC. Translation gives CASSLGLTSGGAGTNEQFF.